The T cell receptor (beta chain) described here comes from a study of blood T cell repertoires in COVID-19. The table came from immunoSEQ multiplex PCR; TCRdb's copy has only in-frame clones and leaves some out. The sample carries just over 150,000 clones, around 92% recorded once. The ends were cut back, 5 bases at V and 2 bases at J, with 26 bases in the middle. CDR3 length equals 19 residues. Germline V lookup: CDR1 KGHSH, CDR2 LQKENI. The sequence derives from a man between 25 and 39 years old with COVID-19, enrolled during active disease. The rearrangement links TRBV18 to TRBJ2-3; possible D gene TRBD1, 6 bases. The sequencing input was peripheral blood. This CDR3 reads CASSSMVLSVGHTTDTQYF. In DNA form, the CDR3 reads TGTGCCAGCTCAAGTATGGTTCTTTCGGTGGGACATACCACAGATACGCAGTATTTT.